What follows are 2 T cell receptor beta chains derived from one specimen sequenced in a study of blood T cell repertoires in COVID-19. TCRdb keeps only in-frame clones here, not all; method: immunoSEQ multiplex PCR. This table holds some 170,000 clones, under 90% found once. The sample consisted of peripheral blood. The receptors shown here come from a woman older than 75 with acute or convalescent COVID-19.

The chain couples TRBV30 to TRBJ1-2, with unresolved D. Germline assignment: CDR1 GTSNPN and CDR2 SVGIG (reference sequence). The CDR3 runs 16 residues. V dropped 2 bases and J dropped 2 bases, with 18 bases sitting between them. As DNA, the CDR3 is TGTGCCTGGAGTTACGGGAGGTTACGAGGGAACTATGGCTACACCTTC. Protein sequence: CAWSYGRLRGNYGYTF.

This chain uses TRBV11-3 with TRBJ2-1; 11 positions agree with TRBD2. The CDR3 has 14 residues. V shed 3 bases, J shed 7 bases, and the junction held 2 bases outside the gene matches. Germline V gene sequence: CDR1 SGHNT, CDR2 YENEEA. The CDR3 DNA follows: TGTGCCAGCAGCTTCACTAGCGGGAGTAATGAGCAGTTCTTC. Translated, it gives CASSFTSGSNEQFF.